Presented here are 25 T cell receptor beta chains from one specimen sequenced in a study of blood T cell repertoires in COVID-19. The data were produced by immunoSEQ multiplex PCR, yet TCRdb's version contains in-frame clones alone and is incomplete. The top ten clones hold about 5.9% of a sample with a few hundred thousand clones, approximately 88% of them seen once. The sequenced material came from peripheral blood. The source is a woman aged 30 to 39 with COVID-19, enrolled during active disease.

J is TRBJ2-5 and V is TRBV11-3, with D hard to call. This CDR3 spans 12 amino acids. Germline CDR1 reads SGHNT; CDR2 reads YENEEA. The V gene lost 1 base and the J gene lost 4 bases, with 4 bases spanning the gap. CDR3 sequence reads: CASSLVAETQYF. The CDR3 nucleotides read TGTGCCAGCAGCTTAGTGGCAGAGACCCAGTACTTC. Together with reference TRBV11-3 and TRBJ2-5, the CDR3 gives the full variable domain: EAGVVQSPRYKIIEKKQPVAFWCNPISGHNTLYWYLQNLGQGPELLIRYENEEAVDDSQLPKDRFSAERLKGVDSTLKIQPAELGDSAVYLCASSLVAETQYFGPGTRLLVL.

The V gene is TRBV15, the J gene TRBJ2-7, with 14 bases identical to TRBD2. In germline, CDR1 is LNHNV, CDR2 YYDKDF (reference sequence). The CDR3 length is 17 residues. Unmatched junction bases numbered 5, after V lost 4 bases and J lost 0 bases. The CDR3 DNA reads TGTGCCACCAGCAAGGGACTAGCGGGGGAGAGCTCCTACGAGCAGTACTTC. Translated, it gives CATSKGLAGESSYEQYF.

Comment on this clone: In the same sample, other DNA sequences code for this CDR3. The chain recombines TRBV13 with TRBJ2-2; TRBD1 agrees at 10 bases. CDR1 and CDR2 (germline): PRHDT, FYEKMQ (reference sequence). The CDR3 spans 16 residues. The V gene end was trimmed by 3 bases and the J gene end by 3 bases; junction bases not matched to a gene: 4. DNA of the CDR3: TGTGCCAGCAGCTTGGGGGACAGGGGAGACACCGGGGAGCTGTTTTTT. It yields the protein CASSLGDRGDTGELFF.

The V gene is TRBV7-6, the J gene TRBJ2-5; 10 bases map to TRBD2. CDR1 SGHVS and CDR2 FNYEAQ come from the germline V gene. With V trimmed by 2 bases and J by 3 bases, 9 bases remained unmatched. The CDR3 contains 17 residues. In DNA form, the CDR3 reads TGTGCCAGCAGCTTAACCCGCGCTAGCGGGAGAAAAGAGACCCAGTACTTC. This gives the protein CASSLTRASGRKETQYF.

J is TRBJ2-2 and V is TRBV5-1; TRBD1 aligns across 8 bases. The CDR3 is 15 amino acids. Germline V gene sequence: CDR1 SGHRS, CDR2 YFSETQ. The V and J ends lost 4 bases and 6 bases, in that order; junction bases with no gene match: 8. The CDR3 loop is CASSRAGGEAGELFF. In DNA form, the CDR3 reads TGCGCCAGCAGCCGAGCAGGGGGCGAGGCCGGGGAGCTGTTTTTT.

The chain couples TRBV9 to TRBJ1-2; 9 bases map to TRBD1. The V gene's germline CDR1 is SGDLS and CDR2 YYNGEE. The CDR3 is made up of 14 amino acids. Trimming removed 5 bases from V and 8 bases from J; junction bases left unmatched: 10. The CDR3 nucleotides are TGTGCCAGCAGGTTCCCCGGGACAGGGTGGGGCTACACCTTC. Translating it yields CASRFPGTGWGYTF.

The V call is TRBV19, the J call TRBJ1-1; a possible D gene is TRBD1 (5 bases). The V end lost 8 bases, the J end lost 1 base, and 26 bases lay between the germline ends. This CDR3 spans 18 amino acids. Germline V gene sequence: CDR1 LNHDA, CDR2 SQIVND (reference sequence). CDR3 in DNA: TGTGCCAGTCCTGGCCGCGGGGTCCAGGGACCGCGGAACACTGAAGCTTTCTTT. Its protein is CASPGRGVQGPRNTEAFF.

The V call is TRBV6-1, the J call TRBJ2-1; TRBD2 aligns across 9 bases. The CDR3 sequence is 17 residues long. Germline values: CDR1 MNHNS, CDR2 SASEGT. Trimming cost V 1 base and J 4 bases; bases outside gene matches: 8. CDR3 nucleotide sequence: TGTGCCAGCAGTGAAGACTGGGCTAGCGGGATATACAATGAGCAGTTCTTC. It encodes CASSEDWASGIYNEQFF.

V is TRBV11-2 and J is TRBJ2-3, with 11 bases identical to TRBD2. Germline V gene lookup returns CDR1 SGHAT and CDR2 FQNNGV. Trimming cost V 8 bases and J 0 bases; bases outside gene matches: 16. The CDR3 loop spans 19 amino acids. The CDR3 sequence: CASSPLRTSGSSSTDTQYF. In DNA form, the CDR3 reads TGTGCCAGCTCCCCCCTCCGGACTAGCGGGTCGTCTAGCACAGATACGCAGTATTTT. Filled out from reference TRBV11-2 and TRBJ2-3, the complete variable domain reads EAGVAQSPRYKIIEKRQSVAFWCNPISGHATLYWYQQILGQGPKLLIQFQNNGVVDDSQLPKDRFSAERLKGVDSTLKIQPAKLEDSAVYLCASSPLRTSGSSSTDTQYFGPGTRLTVL.

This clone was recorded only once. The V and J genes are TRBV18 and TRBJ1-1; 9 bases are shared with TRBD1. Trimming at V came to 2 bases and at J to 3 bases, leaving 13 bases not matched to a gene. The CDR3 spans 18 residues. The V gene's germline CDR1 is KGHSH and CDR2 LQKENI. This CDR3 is CASSPSRPGTGMYTEAFF. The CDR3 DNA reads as TGTGCCAGCTCACCAAGCCGTCCGGGGACAGGGATGTACACTGAAGCTTTCTTT.

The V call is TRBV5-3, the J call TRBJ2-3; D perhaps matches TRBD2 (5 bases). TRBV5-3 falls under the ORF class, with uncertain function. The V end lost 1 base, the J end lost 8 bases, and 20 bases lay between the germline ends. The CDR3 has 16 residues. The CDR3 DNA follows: TGTGCCAGAAGCTTGTCTCTGGGAGAAGAGATTGGTACGCAGTATTTT. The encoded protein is CARSLSLGEEIGTQYF.

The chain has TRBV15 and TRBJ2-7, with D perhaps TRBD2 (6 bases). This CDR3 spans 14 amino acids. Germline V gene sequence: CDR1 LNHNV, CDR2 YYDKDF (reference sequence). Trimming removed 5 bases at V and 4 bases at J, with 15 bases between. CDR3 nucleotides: TGTGCCACCAGCCCGCGGGGAGGAGTTTACGAGCAGTACTTC. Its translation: CATSPRGGVYEQYF.

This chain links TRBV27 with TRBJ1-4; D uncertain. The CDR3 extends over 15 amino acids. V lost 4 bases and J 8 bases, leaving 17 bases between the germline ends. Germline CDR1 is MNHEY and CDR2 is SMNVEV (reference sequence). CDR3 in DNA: TGTGCCAGCAGTTCCTCCCCGGACTTAGGGGAAAAACTGTTTTTT. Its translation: CASSSSPDLGEKLFF.

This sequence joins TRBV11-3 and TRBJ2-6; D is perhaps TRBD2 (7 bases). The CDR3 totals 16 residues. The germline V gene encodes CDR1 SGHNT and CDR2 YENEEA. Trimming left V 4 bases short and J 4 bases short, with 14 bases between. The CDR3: CASSSLGGPGANVLTF. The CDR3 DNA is TGTGCCAGCAGCTCCTTGGGGGGGCCCGGGGCCAACGTCCTGACTTTC.

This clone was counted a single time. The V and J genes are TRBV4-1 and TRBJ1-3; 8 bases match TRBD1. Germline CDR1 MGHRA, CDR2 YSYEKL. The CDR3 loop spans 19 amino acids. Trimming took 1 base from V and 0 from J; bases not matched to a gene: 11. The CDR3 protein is CASSQGPSTGVYSGNTIYF. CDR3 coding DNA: TGCGCCAGCAGCCAAGGGCCCTCGACAGGGGTTTACTCTGGAAACACCATATATTTT.

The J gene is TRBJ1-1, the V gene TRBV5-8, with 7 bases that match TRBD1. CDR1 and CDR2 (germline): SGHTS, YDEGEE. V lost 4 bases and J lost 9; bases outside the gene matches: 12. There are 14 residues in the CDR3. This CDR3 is CASSELRTGGKAFF. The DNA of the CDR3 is TGTGCCAGCAGCGAACTACGGACAGGCGGGAAAGCTTTCTTT.

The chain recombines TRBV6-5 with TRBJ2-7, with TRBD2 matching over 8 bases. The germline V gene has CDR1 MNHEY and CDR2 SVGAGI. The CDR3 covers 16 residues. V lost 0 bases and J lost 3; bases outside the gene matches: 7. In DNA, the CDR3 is TGTGCCAGCAGTTACTCCCCGTGGCGGGGGGTCTACGAGCAGTACTTC. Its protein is CASSYSPWRGVYEQYF.

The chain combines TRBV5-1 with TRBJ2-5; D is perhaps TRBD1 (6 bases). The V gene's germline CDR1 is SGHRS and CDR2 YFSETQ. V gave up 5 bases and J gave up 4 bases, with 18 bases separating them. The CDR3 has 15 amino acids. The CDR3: CASRAAVGAGETQYF. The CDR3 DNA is TGCGCCAGCAGGGCTGCGGTGGGGGCCGGAGAGACCCAGTACTTC.

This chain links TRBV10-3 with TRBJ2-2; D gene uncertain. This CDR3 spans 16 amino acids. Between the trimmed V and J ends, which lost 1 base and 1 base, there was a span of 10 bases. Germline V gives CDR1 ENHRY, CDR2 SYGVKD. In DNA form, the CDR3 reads TGTGCCATCAGTGAGTTTGGTAGTCGGAACACCGGGGAGCTGTTTTTT. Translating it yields CAISEFGSRNTGELFF.

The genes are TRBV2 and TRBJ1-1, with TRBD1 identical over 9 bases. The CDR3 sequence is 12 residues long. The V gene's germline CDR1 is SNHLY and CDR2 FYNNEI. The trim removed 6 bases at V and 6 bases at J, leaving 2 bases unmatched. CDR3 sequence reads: CASRQGAPEAFF. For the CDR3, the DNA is TGTGCCAGCAGACAGGGGGCACCTGAAGCTTTCTTT.

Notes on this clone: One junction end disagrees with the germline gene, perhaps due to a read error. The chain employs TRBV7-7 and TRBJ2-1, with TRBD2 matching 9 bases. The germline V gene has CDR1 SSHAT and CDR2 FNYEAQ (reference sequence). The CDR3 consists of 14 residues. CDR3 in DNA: TGTGCTAGCAGCCCGGGACTAGCCTTCGATGAGCAGTTCTTC. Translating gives CASSPGLAFDEQFF.

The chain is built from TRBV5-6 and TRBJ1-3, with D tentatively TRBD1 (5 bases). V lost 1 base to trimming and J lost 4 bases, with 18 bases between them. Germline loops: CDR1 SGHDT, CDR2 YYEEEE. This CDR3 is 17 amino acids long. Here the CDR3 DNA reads TGTGCCAGCAGCTTGTATGTGGTAGGGGTGGACGGAAACACCATATATTTT. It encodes CASSLYVVGVDGNTIYF.

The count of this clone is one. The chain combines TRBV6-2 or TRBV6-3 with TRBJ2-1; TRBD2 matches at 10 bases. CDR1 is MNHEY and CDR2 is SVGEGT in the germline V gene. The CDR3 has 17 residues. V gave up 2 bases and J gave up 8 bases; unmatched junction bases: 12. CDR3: CASSYVLQRGGIYEQFF. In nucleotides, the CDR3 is TGTGCCAGCAGTTACGTGCTTCAGCGGGGGGGCATCTATGAGCAGTTCTTC.

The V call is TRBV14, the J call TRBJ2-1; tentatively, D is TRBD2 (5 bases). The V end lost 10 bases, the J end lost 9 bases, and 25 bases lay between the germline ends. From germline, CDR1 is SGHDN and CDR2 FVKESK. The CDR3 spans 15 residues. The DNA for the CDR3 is TGTGCCACGGAGGAGCTCATATTTACCGACGGTGAGCAGTTCTTC. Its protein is CATEELIFTDGEQFF.

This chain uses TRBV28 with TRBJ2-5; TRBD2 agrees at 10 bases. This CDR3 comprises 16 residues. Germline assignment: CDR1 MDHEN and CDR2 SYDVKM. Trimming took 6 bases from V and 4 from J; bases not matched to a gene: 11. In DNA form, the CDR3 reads TGTGCCAGCAGACCCAGCGGGGGGGCATCGGGAGAGACCCAGTACTTC. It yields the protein CASRPSGGASGETQYF.